A selection of T cell receptor beta chains follows, all from one sample in a study of cytomegalovirus exposure and HLA in healthy donors. Clones were sequenced by immunoSEQ multiplex PCR, and TCRdb holds only the in-frame ones, with some missing. The table has tens of thousands of clones, about 90% seen once. The sequenced sample consisted of PBMCs. All receptors come from a woman under 30 in good health and CMV-seronegative. Both conserved end residues are part of each CDR3. The D gene is left open where the match is weak. Clone size, where shown, is once, few, many, or a class for clones that have expanded.

V: TRBV19
size: NA
J: TRBJ1-2
D: TRBD1
length: 14
CDR3: CASIPTGGVYGYTF
DNA: TGTGCCAGTATCCCGACAGGGGGAGTCTATGGCTACACCTTC

V: TRBV14
size: once
J: TRBJ1-6
D: NA
length: 17
CDR3: CASSQDYIRVQFSSLHF
DNA: TGTGCCAGCAGCCAAGATTATATCCGGGTCCAGTTCTCATCCCTCCACTTT

V: TRBV4-1
size: NA
J: TRBJ2-4
D: TRBD2
length: 17
CDR3: CASSQDFGGVAKNIQYF
DNA: TGCGCCAGCAGCCAAGATTTTGGGGGGGTGGCCAAAAACATTCAGTACTTC

V: TRBV29-1
size: NA
J: TRBJ2-5
D: NA
length: 13
CDR3: CSVGETVGETQYF
DNA: TGCAGCGTTGGGGAGACGGTGGGGGAGACCCAGTACTTC

V: TRBV5-5
size: NA
J: TRBJ2-5
D: NA
length: 13
CDR3: CASSWVGRWAQYF
DNA: TGTGCCAGCAGCTGGGTTGGGAGGTGGGCCCAGTACTTC

V: TRBV18
size: NA
J: TRBJ2-1
D: NA
length: 12
CDR3: CASSPDSSGQFF
DNA: TGTGCCAGCTCACCTGACTCGTCGGGGCAGTTCTTC

V: TRBV2
size: NA
J: TRBJ2-7
D: TRBD1
length: 14
CDR3: CASSEQGATYEQYF
DNA: TGTGCCAGCAGTGAACAGGGGGCTACCTACGAGCAGTACTTC

V: TRBV18
size: NA
J: TRBJ1-6
D: NA
length: 15
CDR3: CASSPGSSGNSPLHF
DNA: TGTGCCAGCTCACCCGGGTCCTCTGGTAATTCACCCCTCCACTTT

V: TRBV7-4
size: NA
J: TRBJ2-1
D: NA
length: 16
CDR3: CASSLEGTNSYNEQFF
DNA: TGTGCCAGCAGCTTAGAAGGGACAAACTCCTACAATGAGCAGTTCTTC

V: TRBV4-3
size: once
J: TRBJ2-3
D: NA
length: 15
CDR3: CASSQDSTRTDTQYF
DNA: TGCGCCAGCAGCCAAGATAGCACCCGCACAGATACGCAGTATTTT

V: TRBV29-1
size: few
J: TRBJ1-1
D: TRBD1
length: 12
CDR3: CSARTGETEAFF
DNA: TGCAGCGCCCGGACAGGGGAAACTGAAGCTTTCTTT

V: TRBV28
size: NA
J: TRBJ1-2
D: NA
length: 12
CDR3: CASHSRGWGYTF
DNA: TGTGCCAGCCATTCCAGGGGTTGGGGCTACACCTTC

V: TRBV9
size: NA
J: TRBJ2-7
D: NA
length: 15
CDR3: CASSGRTGTSTEQYF
DNA: TGTGCCAGCAGCGGGAGGACAGGGACTAGCACCGAGCAGTACTTC

V: TRBV4-1
size: NA
J: TRBJ1-6
D: TRBD1
length: 13
CDR3: CASSQDRGLPLHF
DNA: TGCGCCAGCAGCCAAGACAGGGGGCTGCCCCTCCACTTT

V: TRBV11-1
size: NA
J: TRBJ2-7
D: TRBD1
length: 15
CDR3: CASSPVGQGRYEQYF
DNA: TGTGCCAGCAGCCCCGTTGGACAGGGGAGGTACGAGCAGTACTTC

V: TRBV10-2
size: NA
J: TRBJ1-1
D: NA
length: 15
CDR3: CASSDPGAPRTEAFF
DNA: TGCGCCAGCAGTGATCCGGGAGCCCCCCGGACTGAAGCTTTCTTT

V: TRBV30
size: NA
J: TRBJ2-2
D: TRBD1
length: 14
CDR3: CAWSVQGAAGELFF
DNA: TGTGCCTGGAGTGTACAGGGGGCGGCCGGGGAGCTGTTTTTT

V: TRBV29-1
size: once
J: TRBJ2-1
D: TRBD1
length: 15
CDR3: CSVEFGTGLHNEQFF
DNA: TGCAGCGTTGAATTCGGGACAGGGCTTCACAATGAGCAGTTCTTC

V: TRBV2
size: NA
J: TRBJ2-1
D: NA
length: 12
CDR3: CASRGTYNEQFF
DNA: TGTGCCAGCAGGGGCACCTACAATGAGCAGTTCTTC

V: TRBV28
size: NA
J: TRBJ2-1
D: TRBD1
length: 11
CDR3: CASSSRDRALF
DNA: TGTGCCAGCAGTTCACGGGACAGGGCTCTCTTC

V: TRBV10-1
size: NA
J: TRBJ2-7
D: NA
length: 13
CDR3: CASSDPGSHEQYF
DNA: TGCGCCAGCAGTGATCCAGGTTCGCACGAGCAGTACTTC

V: TRBV18
size: NA
J: TRBJ2-7
D: TRBD1
length: 15
CDR3: CASSSAGTGTYEQYF
DNA: TGTGCCAGCTCATCAGCCGGGACAGGGACATACGAGCAGTACTTC

V: TRBV6-6
size: NA
J: TRBJ2-2
D: NA
length: 14
CDR3: CASTMGVGTGELFF
DNA: TGTGCCAGCACCATGGGAGTTGGCACCGGGGAGCTGTTTTTT

V: TRBV29-1
size: NA
J: TRBJ1-1
D: TRBD1
length: 14
CDR3: CSVTGVGVNTEAFF
DNA: TGCAGCGTGACAGGGGTGGGGGTGAACACTGAAGCTTTCTTT

V: TRBV10-3
size: NA
J: TRBJ1-1
D: NA
length: 14
CDR3: CAISEKSMNTEAFF
DNA: TGTGCCATCAGTGAGAAGAGCATGAACACTGAAGCTTTCTTT

V: TRBV29-1
size: once
J: TRBJ1-1
D: NA
length: 13
CDR3: CSVAAGMNTEAFF
DNA: TGCAGCGTTGCGGCAGGGATGAACACTGAAGCTTTCTTT

V: TRBV7-9
size: NA
J: TRBJ1-5
D: TRBD1
length: 16
CDR3: CASSLGGQGPVRPQHF
DNA: TGTGCCAGCAGCTTAGGAGGACAGGGGCCCGTACGGCCCCAGCATTTT

V: TRBV28
size: once
J: TRBJ1-2
D: NA
length: 11
CDR3: CASWELRGYTF
DNA: TGTGCCAGCTGGGAGCTCCGGGGCTACACCTTC

V: TRBV18
size: NA
J: TRBJ2-3
D: NA
length: 15
CDR3: CASSPGHSGGDTQYF
DNA: TGTGCCAGCTCACCCGGACATTCCGGGGGAGATACGCAGTATTTT

V: TRBV6-1
size: NA
J: TRBJ1-5
D: NA
length: 13
CDR3: CASSAQTDQPQHF
DNA: TGTGCCAGCAGTGCACAGACAGATCAGCCCCAGCATTTT

V: TRBV28
size: NA
J: TRBJ1-1
D: NA
length: 15
CDR3: CASRSLQAGNTEAFF
DNA: TGTGCCAGCCGAAGTTTACAGGCTGGAAACACTGAAGCTTTCTTT

V: TRBV10-3
size: NA
J: TRBJ2-3
D: TRBD2
length: 15
CDR3: CAINSGGPFTDTQYF
DNA: TGTGCCATTAATAGCGGGGGCCCTTTCACAGATACGCAGTATTTT

V: TRBV6-1
size: few
J: TRBJ1-1
D: TRBD1
length: 14
CDR3: CASSIRQGNTEAFF
DNA: TGTGCCAGCAGTATCCGACAGGGGAACACTGAAGCTTTCTTT

V: TRBV5-4
size: NA
J: TRBJ2-1
D: TRBD2
length: 15
CDR3: CASSLPGLAVNEQFF
DNA: TGTGCCAGCAGCTTGCCGGGACTAGCGGTAAATGAGCAGTTCTTC